This entry lists 5 T cell receptor beta chains sequenced from one sample in a study of blood T cell repertoires in COVID-19. TCRdb's table, derived via immunoSEQ multiplex PCR, lists solely in-frame clones and lacks some. The repertoire holds some 51,000 clones, with more than 80% as singletons. Source material: peripheral blood. Source of these receptors: a human donor with active COVID-19. The donor label of this sample is uncertain.

The V gene is TRBV30, the J gene TRBJ2-4; 7 bases are shared with TRBD1. V shed 2 bases, J shed 1 base, and the junction held 11 bases outside the gene matches. The CDR3 runs to 17 residues. Germline V gene lookup returns CDR1 GTSNPN and CDR2 SVGIG (reference sequence). CDR3 sequence: CAWSTPSQGSAKNIQYF. The CDR3 DNA is TGTGCCTGGAGTACCCCATCACAGGGGTCGGCCAAAAACATTCAGTACTTC.

This chain uses TRBV27 with TRBJ2-7; D might be TRBD1 (5 bases). Trimming removed 4 bases at V and 0 bases at J, with 13 bases between. In germline, CDR1 is MNHEY, CDR2 SMNVEV (reference sequence). CDR3 length: 15 residues. CDR3 amino acids: CASSYQGGLSYEQYF. The CDR3 DNA reads TGTGCCAGCAGTTACCAGGGCGGCCTCTCCTACGAGCAGTACTTC.

Notes on this clone: The likely explanation is a read error, given a far larger clone one base away. The rearrangement links TRBV27 to TRBJ2-2, with 9 nucleotides matching TRBD1. The CDR3 runs to 18 residues. Germline lookup yields CDR1 MNHEY and CDR2 SMNVEV (reference sequence). Losses at the gene ends were 5 bases for V and 9 bases for J; bases not matched to a gene: 19. CDR3 bases: TGTGCCAGCAGTATCCGCCCTACAGGGGGCGGTGTTATCAGGGAGCTGTTTTTT. Its translation is CASSIRPTGGGVIRELFF.

This chain links TRBV18 with TRBJ1-1; 8 bases align to TRBD1. The CDR3 loop spans 14 amino acids. The germline V gene encodes CDR1 KGHSH and CDR2 LQKENI. Losses at the gene ends were 3 bases for V and 1 base for J; bases not matched to a gene: 1. In DNA form, the CDR3 reads TGTGCCAGCTCACCTGGACAGGGGAACACTGAAGCTTTCTTT. Amino acid sequence: CASSPGQGNTEAFF.

This clone was seen once. The chain recombines TRBV28 with TRBJ2-7, with 10 bases that match TRBD1. Germline-derived CDR1 and CDR2 are MDHEN and SYDVKM. The CDR3 covers 14 residues. Trimming removed 3 bases from V and 4 bases from J; junction bases left unmatched: 3. The CDR3 protein is CASSLTGGRYEQYF. The CDR3 coding sequence is TGTGCCAGCAGTTTGACAGGGGGCAGGTACGAGCAGTACTTC. The full variable domain, with the rest looked up from reference TRBV28 and TRBJ2-7, is DVKVTQSSRYLVKRTGEKVFLECVQDMDHENMFWYRQDPGLGLRLIYFSYDVKMKEKGDIPEGYSVSREKKERFSLILESASTNQTSMYLCASSLTGGRYEQYFGPGTRLTVT.